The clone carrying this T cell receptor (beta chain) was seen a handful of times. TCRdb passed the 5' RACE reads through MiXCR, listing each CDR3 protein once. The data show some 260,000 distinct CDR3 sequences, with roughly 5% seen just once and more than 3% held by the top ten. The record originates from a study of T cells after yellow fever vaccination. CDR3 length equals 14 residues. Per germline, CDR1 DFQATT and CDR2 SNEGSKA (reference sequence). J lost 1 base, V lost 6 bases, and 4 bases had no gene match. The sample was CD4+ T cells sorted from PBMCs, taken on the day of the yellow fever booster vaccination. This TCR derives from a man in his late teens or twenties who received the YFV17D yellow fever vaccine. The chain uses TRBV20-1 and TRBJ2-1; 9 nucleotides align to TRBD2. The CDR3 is CSAKRGASYNEQFF. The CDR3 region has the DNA TGCAGTGCGAAGCGGGGGGCTTCCTACAATGAGCAGTTCTTC.